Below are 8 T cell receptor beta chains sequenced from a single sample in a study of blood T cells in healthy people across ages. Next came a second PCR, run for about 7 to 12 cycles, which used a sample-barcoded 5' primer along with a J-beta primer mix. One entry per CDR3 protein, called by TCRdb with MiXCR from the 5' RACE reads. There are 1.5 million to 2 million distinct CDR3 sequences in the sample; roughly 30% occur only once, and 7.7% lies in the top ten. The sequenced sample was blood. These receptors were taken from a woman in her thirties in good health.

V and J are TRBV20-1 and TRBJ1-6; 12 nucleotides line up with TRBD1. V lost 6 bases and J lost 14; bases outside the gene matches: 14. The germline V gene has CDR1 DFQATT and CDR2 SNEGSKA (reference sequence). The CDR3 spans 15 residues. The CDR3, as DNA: TGCAGTGCCTCAGGGACAGGGGGCGTCCGACCGTCCCTCCACTTT. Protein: CSASGTGGVRPSLHF.

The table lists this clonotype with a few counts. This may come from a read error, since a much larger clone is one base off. CDR3 residues: CSVEDLSRQTQYF. In DNA, the CDR3 is TGCAGCGTTGAAGATTTAAGTCGCCAGACCCAGTACTTC. This chain joins TRBV29-1 and TRBJ2-5; D not resolved. The CDR3 covers 13 residues. Germline loops: CDR1 SQVTM, CDR2 ANQGSEA. The V and J ends lost 0 bases and 6 bases respectively, with 11 bases between them.

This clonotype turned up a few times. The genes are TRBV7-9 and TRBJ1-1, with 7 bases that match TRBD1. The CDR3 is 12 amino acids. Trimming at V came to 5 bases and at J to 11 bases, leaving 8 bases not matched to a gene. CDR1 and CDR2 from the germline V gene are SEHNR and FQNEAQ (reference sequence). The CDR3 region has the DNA TGTGCCAGCAGCGACAGGGTCCGCGACGCTTTCTTT. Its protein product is CASSDRVRDAFF.

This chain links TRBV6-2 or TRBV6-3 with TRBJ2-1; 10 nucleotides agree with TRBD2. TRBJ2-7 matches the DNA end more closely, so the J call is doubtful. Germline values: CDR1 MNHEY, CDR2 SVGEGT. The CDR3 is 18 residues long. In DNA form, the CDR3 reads TGTGCCAGCAGTTATCCAGGACTAGCGGTTAGCTCCTACAATGAGCAGTACTTC. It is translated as CASSYPGLAVSSYNEQYF.

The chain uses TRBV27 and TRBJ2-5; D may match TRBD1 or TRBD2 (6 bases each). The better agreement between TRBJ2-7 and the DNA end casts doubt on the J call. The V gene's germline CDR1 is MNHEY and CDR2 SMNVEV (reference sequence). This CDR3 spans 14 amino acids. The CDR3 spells CASSFSGASGEQYF. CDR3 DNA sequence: TGTGCCAGCAGTTTCTCGGGGGCGTCTGGCGAGCAGTACTTC.

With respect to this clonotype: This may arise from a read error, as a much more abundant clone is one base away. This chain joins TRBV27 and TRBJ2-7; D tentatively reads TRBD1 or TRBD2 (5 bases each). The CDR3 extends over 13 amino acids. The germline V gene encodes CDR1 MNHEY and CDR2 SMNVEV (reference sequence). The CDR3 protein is CASSPGDVYGQYF. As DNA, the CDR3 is TGTGCCAGCAGTCCTGGGGACGTCTACGGGCAGTACTTC.

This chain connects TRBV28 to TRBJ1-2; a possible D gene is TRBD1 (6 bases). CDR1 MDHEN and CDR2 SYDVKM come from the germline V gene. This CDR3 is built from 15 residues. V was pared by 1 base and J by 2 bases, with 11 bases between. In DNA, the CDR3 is TGTGCCAGCAGTTTATTTGGGACAAGGAACTATGGCTACACCTTC. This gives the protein CASSLFGTRNYGYTF.

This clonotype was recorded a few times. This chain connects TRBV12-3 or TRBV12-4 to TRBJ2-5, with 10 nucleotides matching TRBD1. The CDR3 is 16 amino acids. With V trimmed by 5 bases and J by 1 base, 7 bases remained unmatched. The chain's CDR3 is CASSGPGTGVQETQYF. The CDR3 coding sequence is TGTGCCAGCAGTGGGCCCGGGACAGGGGTCCAAGAGACCCAGTACTTC.